The sequence of this T cell receptor beta chain was determined in a study of immune heterogeneity within non-small cell lung tumors. The CDR3 is 15 residues long. The ends lost 3 bases at V and 3 bases at J; junction bases unmatched: 6. The germline gives CDR1 MNHEY, CDR2 SVGAGI. This clonotype is termed large. Antigen: not known. Overall study findings and caveats: Individual patients showed largely nonoverlapping sets of high-frequency T-cell receptor beta clonotypes.

Multiplex PCR with 32 V and 13 J primers amplified TCR beta CDR3. One entry per CDR3 protein results from TCRdb running MiXCR on the multiplex PCR reads. The table records several thousand distinct CDR3 sequences, 15% to 20% of them present only once. At 550 to 700 ng per sample, bulk tumor genomic DNA provided the template. Biopsy collection occurred during surgery, with several far-apart biopsies per primary tumor. Their non-small cell lung cancer was newly diagnosed and untreated, and the patients underwent curative surgery. The sample was lung tumor tissue. The TCR originated in a man in his forties or fifties with non-small cell lung cancer. The rearrangement links TRBV6-5 to TRBJ2-7; 9 positions agree with TRBD1. CDR3 in amino acids: CASSYGTGISYEQYF. CDR3 nucleotide sequence: TGTGCCAGCAGTTATGGGACAGGGATAAGCTACGAGCAGTACTTC.